These 19 T cell receptor beta chains were all obtained from the same sample, sequenced in a study of T cells in narcolepsy. TCRdb's table, derived via immunoSEQ multiplex PCR, lists solely in-frame clones and lacks some. The repertoire holds more than 30,000 clones, with 70% to 85% as singletons. The specimen sequenced was CD45RA- memory CD4+ T cells from PBMCs. All receptors derive from a human donor with narcolepsy.

The V and J genes are TRBV11-3 and TRBJ2-5; TRBD2 agrees at 7 bases. The CDR3 runs to 17 residues. Germline CDR1 SGHNT, CDR2 YENEEA. Unmatched junction bases numbered 17, after V lost 5 bases and J lost 5 bases. The CDR3 protein is CASSLILASSGAETQYF. The CDR3 nucleotides read TGTGCCAGCAGCCTTATACTTGCATCGAGCGGGGCGGAGACCCAGTACTTC.

The V call is TRBV19, the J call TRBJ1-5; no firm D call. Trimming shortened V by 1 base and J by 0 bases, and 16 bases separated the two germline ends. The CDR3 consists of 18 residues. Germline CDR1 is LNHDA and CDR2 is SQIVND (reference sequence). The CDR3 spells CASSIVRQQRHSNQPQHF. The CDR3 coding sequence is TGTGCCAGTAGTATAGTTAGGCAGCAGAGACATAGCAATCAGCCCCAGCATTTT.

This clone was recorded once. V gene TRBV10-3 combines with J gene TRBJ1-5, with unresolved D. Germline values: CDR1 ENHRY, CDR2 SYGVKD. V lost 0 bases and J 1 base, leaving 13 bases between the germline ends. The length of the CDR3 is 17 residues. CDR3 nucleotide sequence: TGTGCCATCAGTGAGTCGATGGGAAGTATGAGCAATCAGCCCCAGCATTTT. It is translated as CAISESMGSMSNQPQHF.

The chain employs TRBV4-3 and TRBJ2-5; 7 positions match TRBD1. This CDR3 is 14 amino acids long. V lost 3 bases, J lost 5 bases, and 6 bases stayed unmatched. Germline CDR1 is LGHNA and CDR2 is YSLEER. CDR3 DNA: TGCGCCAGCAGCCAGGAGACAGGGAAGGAGACCCAGTACTTC. This translates into CASSQETGKETQYF.

The rearrangement joins TRBV6-6 to TRBJ1-1; no reliable D call. The CDR3 is made up of 14 amino acids. The V and J ends lost 6 bases and 4 bases respectively, with 15 bases between them. Germline V gene sequence: CDR1 MNHNY, CDR2 SVGAGI (reference sequence). The CDR3 region has the DNA TGTGCCAGCAGCTTCCTTATGGGGTTCACTGAAGCTTTCTTT. It encodes CASSFLMGFTEAFF.

Notes on this clone: Sequence at one end of the junction differs from germline and may be a read error. CDR3 DNA sequence: TGTGTCAGCAGGGACCCCCGTGGGAACACTGAAGCTTTCTTT. Encoded protein: CVSRDPRGNTEAFF. This sequence joins TRBV2 and TRBJ1-1, with D perhaps TRBD1 (5 bases). Germline assignment: CDR1 SNHLY and CDR2 FYNNEI. CDR3 length equals 14 residues. Complete variable domain (other parts from reference TRBV2 and TRBJ1-1): EPEVTQTPSHQVTQMGQEVILRCVPISNHLYFYWYRQILGQKVEFLVSFYNNEISEKSEIFDDQFSVERPDGSNFTLKIRSTKLEDSAMYFCVSRDPRGNTEAFFGQGTRLTVV.

In its sample, this clone was seen once. This chain uses TRBV7-2 with TRBJ2-2; D might be TRBD1 or TRBD2, each matching 5 bases. CDR3 length: 17 amino acids. V was trimmed by 7 bases and J by 1 base, leaving 19 bases between them. Germline CDR1 SGHTA, CDR2 FQGNSA. CDR3: CASNFNAGAVNTGELFF. The CDR3 DNA is TGTGCCAGCAATTTCAATGCCGGGGCAGTGAACACCGGGGAGCTGTTTTTT.

V gene TRBV4-1 combines with J gene TRBJ1-2; tentatively, D is TRBD1 (6 bases). There are 14 residues in the CDR3. The germline V gene encodes CDR1 MGHRA and CDR2 YSYEKL. V was pared by 3 bases and J by 7 bases, with 15 bases between. The chain's CDR3 is CASSHLAGASGYTF. Here the CDR3 DNA reads TGCGCCAGCAGCCATTTAGCAGGGGCCTCTGGCTACACCTTC.

This rearrangement joins TRBV11-3 to TRBJ1-6; D gene unclear. CDR1 and CDR2 (germline): SGHNT, YENEEA. The CDR3 extends over 14 amino acids. The V end was cut by 0 bases, the J end by 8 bases, with 8 bases between. The CDR3 loop is CASSLDRGDSPLHF. CDR3 in DNA: TGTGCCAGCAGCTTAGATCGCGGGGATTCACCCCTCCACTTT.

The chain combines TRBV5-1 with TRBJ1-2; no clear D. CDR1 SGHRS and CDR2 YFSETQ come from the germline V gene. The V end lost 0 bases, the J end lost 0 bases, and 9 bases lay between the germline ends. This CDR3 has 15 residues. The CDR3 loop is CASSLGLGANYGYTF. The CDR3 DNA is TGCGCCAGCAGCTTGGGACTCGGAGCTAACTATGGCTACACCTTC.

The J gene is TRBJ2-7, the V gene TRBV5-7; D not certain. TRBV5-7 is an ORF; its function is uncertain. Trimming removed 4 bases from V and 3 bases from J, with 8 bases in between. The CDR3 runs to 12 residues. CDR3: CASSPVGYEQYF. The CDR3 DNA is TGTGCCAGCAGCCCTGTGGGCTACGAGCAGTACTTC.

The J gene is TRBJ2-2, the V gene TRBV5-4, with 10 nucleotides matching TRBD1. The CDR3 runs 16 residues. Trimming cost V 3 bases and J 6 bases; bases outside gene matches: 8. In germline, CDR1 is SGHNT, CDR2 YYREEE (reference sequence). CDR3 DNA sequence: TGTGCCAGCAGCTCCCCGGGACAGGGGCCTTCCGGGGAGCTGTTTTTT. Protein product: CASSSPGQGPSGELFF.

The CDR3 bases are TGTGCCAGCAGCCCCGGACTACTCACAGATACGCAGTATTTT. It specifies CASSPGLLTDTQYF. The chain links TRBV28 to TRBJ2-3; TRBD2 might be the D (6 bases). Trimming took 6 bases from V and 2 from J, leaving 12 bases between them. From germline, CDR1 is MDHEN and CDR2 SYDVKM. The CDR3 is 14 residues long.

This clone appeared a single time. The rearrangement joins TRBV7-2 to TRBJ1-1; possible D gene TRBD1, 5 bases. V lost 6 bases, J lost 1 base, and 9 bases lay in between. The CDR3 covers 13 residues. Germline values: CDR1 SGHTA, CDR2 FQGNSA. The CDR3 DNA reads TGTGCCAGCAGATGGGGGGGGAACACTGAAGCTTTCTTT. Amino acid sequence: CASRWGGNTEAFF.

The rearrangement joins TRBV7-9 to TRBJ1-1; a weak D match, TRBD1 (6 bases). Trimming left V 5 bases short and J 4 bases short, with 11 bases between. The CDR3 loop spans 13 amino acids. Germline CDR1 SEHNR, CDR2 FQNEAQ (reference sequence). CDR3 bases: TGTGCCAGCAGCGGGACAATGGGCACTGAAGCTTTCTTT. Translated, it gives CASSGTMGTEAFF.

This chain joins TRBV18 and TRBJ1-1, with D tentatively TRBD1 (5 bases). CDR1 KGHSH and CDR2 LQKENI come from the germline V gene. V was cut by 6 bases and J by 1 base, with 9 bases left in between. This CDR3 is 13 amino acids long. This CDR3 reads CASSVQGNTEAFF. The CDR3 nucleotides read TGTGCCAGCTCGGTCCAGGGGAACACTGAAGCTTTCTTT.

The V gene is TRBV19, the J gene TRBJ1-3; unclear D gene. The germline V and J ends were trimmed by 5 bases and 2 bases, with 7 bases remaining between them. The CDR3 loop spans 13 amino acids. CDR1 and CDR2 from the germline V gene are LNHDA and SQIVND (reference sequence). CDR3 DNA: TGTGCCAGTAGTGAAAGGACTGGAAACACCATATATTTT. Translating it yields CASSERTGNTIYF.

This clone was observed a single time. J is TRBJ1-4 and V is TRBV25-1, with 9 bases aligning to TRBD1. Germline CDR1 and CDR2: MGHDK and SYGVNS. The junction had 5 bases not matched to a gene; V was cut back by 7 bases and J by 5 bases. The CDR3 is 14 amino acids. This CDR3 is CASNPGQGNEKLFF. The CDR3 coding sequence is TGTGCCAGCAACCCAGGACAGGGGAATGAAAAACTGTTTTTT.

The gene calls are TRBV6-1 and TRBJ1-5; D gene unclear. Trimming removed 2 bases at V and 0 bases at J, with 11 bases between. The CDR3 has 16 residues. Germline V gene sequence: CDR1 MNHNS, CDR2 SASEGT. CDR3 sequence reads: CASSERQPFSNQPQHF. CDR3 bases: TGTGCCAGCAGTGAACGCCAGCCTTTTAGCAATCAGCCCCAGCATTTT.